The source of this T cell receptor (beta chain) is a study of T cells in Graves' hyperthyroidism and ophthalmopathy. Overall study context: At the time of initial diagnosis and before any treatment, peripheral blood was collected.

Amplified TCR beta CDR3 regions came from RNA transcripts. RT-PCR in the first round (using the HTBI primer set) targeted the TCR CDR3. TCRdb re-analysed the multiplex PCR reads in MiXCR, keeping a single row per CDR3 protein. This table holds some 250,000 distinct CDR3 sequences, approximately 14% found once. The sample holds a few counts of this clonotype. Clinical symptoms, serum thyroxine, TRAb, thyroid ultrasound and orbital computed tomography established diagnosis. PBMCs came from around 10 ml fresh peripheral blood. Trimming removed 3 bases at V and 6 bases at J, with 7 bases between. Per germline, CDR1 SGDLS and CDR2 YYNGEE. This CDR3 is 12 amino acids long.

V gene TRBV9 combines with J gene TRBJ2-1; D uncertain. The sequencing input was blood. The receptor was derived from a woman in her thirties or forties with Graves' hyperthyroidism that later progressed to Graves' ophthalmopathy. CDR3 coding DNA: TGTGCCAGCAGCGAACCCTCCAATGAGCAGTTCTTC. It translates to CASSEPSNEQFF.